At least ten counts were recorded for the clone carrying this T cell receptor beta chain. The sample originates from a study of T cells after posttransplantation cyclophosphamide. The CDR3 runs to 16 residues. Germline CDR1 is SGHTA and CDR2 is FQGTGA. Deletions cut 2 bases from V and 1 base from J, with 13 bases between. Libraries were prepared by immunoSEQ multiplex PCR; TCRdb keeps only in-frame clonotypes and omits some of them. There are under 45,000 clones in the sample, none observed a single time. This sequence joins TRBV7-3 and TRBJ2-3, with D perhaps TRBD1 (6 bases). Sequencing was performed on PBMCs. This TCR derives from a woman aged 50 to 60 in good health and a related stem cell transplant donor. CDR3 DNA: TGTGCCAGCAGCTTAGCAGGGGTAGTGCGCACAGATACGCAGTATTTT. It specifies CASSLAGVVRTDTQYF.